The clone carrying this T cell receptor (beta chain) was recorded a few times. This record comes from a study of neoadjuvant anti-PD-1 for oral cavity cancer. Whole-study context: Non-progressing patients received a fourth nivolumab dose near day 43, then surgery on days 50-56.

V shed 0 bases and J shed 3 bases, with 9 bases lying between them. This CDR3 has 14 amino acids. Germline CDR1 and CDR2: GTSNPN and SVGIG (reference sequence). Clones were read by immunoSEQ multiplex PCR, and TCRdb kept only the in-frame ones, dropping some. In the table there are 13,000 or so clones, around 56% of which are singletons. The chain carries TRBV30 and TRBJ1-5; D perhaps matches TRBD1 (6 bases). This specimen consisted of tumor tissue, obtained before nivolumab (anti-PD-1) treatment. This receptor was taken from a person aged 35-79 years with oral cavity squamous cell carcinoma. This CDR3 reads CAWSVGQINQPQHF. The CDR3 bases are TGTGCCTGGAGTGTAGGACAGATCAATCAGCCCCAGCATTTT.